These 7 T cell receptor beta chains were sequenced from one sample in a study of T-cell reconstitution after alpha-beta-depleted transplantation in children. For TCRbeta, the library was prepared with unique molecular identifiers. Each CDR3 protein is one row after TCRdb ran MiXCR on the PCR reads. Of 500,000 to 650,000 distinct CDR3 sequences listed, around 13% are singletons. The specimen comprised PBMCs, mostly from graft donor cells, sampled 360 days after TCRalphabeta/CD19-depleted stem cell transplant. Source of these receptors: a male patient younger than 18 who had a stem cell transplant for acute myeloid leukemia, so the T cells may come from the graft donor.

The J gene is TRBJ2-5, the V gene TRBV28; D may be TRBD1 (7 bases). The CDR3 contains 14 residues. Germline values: CDR1 MDHEN, CDR2 SYDVKM. CDR3 protein: CACQGGSSQETQYF. The CDR3 coding sequence is TGTGCGTGCCAGGGGGGAAGCAGTCAAGAGACCCAGTACTTC.

This clonotype was seen repeatedly, ten times or more. The rearrangement links TRBV29-1 to TRBJ2-1, with 8 bases that match TRBD2. Germline V gene lookup returns CDR1 SQVTM and CDR2 ANQGSEA. CDR3 length equals 15 residues. The V segment lost 4 bases and the J segment 1 base; nucleotides outside the gene matches: 6. The CDR3 nucleotides are TGCAGCGTTGTACTACGGGAGGGTTCCTACAATGAGCAGTTCTTC. The encoded protein is CSVVLREGSYNEQFF.

The chain uses TRBV7-2 and TRBJ2-7; the match to TRBD2 covers 7 bases. Germline lookup yields CDR1 SGHTA and CDR2 FQGNSA. Trimming took 0 bases from V and 3 from J; bases not matched to a gene: 5. The length of the CDR3 is 15 residues. The CDR3 is CASSLAGTTDYEQYF. The CDR3 nucleotides read TGTGCCAGCAGCTTAGCCGGGACTACCGACTACGAGCAGTACTTC.

In this sample, this clonotype turned up once. The V and J genes are TRBV20-1 and TRBJ2-5; 7 bases are a match to TRBD2. CDR3 length: 14 residues. Trimming at V came to 4 bases and at J to 6 bases, leaving 11 bases not matched to a gene. Looked up from germline, CDR1 is DFQATT and CDR2 is SNEGSKA (reference sequence). DNA for the CDR3: TGCAGTGCTACCGGGGCTCGCGGGAGCAAGACCCAGTACTTC. Encoded protein: CSATGARGSKTQYF.

In its sample, this clonotype was seen a few times. The chain has TRBV11-3 and TRBJ2-7, with 11 bases lining up with TRBD1. CDR1 is SGHNT, CDR2 YENEEA, per germline. The CDR3 sequence is 14 residues long. V trimming: 4 bases; J trimming: 4 bases; junction bases outside the gene matches: 3. CDR3 nucleotide sequence: TGTGCCAGCAGCTCGGGACAGGGGGAATACGAGCAGTACTTC. Encoded protein: CASSSGQGEYEQYF.

This clonotype was observed a handful of times. The rearrangement links TRBV29-1 to TRBJ1-1; D remains unclear. Trimming took 1 base from V and 4 from J, leaving 4 bases between them. The CDR3 has 11 residues. Germline V CDR1 and CDR2: SQVTM, ANQGSEA. The CDR3 nucleotides are TGCAGCGTTGAAGGGAGCACTGAAGCTTTCTTT. The encoded protein is CSVEGSTEAFF.

The chain links TRBV7-2 to TRBJ1-2; TRBD1 aligns across 9 bases. Germline V CDR1 and CDR2: SGHTA, FQGNSA. Germline trimming cut 6 bases from V and 2 bases from J; bases unmatched to any gene: 7. The CDR3 is made up of 15 amino acids. The CDR3 loop reads CASSYRDRANYGYTF. The DNA for the CDR3 is TGTGCCAGCAGTTACCGGGACAGGGCCAACTATGGCTACACCTTC. Complete variable domain (other parts from reference TRBV7-2 and TRBJ1-2): GAGVSQSPSNKVTEKGKDVELRCDPISGHTALYWYRQSLGQGLEFLIYFQGNSAPDKSGLPSDRFSAERTGGSVSTLTIQRTQQEDSAVYLCASSYRDRANYGYTFGSGTRLTVV.